Listed below are T cell receptor beta chains from one sample, sequenced in a study of T cell responses to AZD1222 COVID-19 vaccine. Produced via immunoSEQ multiplex PCR; TCRdb's table is partial and in-frame only. The sample contains some 170,000 clones, about 89% of which appear only once. Sequenced here: peripheral blood, sampled on day 0 of AZD1222 vaccination. Receptor source: an adult in good health. CDR3s include the opening cysteine and the closing phenylalanine or tryptophan. D genes are given only for firm matches. Size is omitted from some rows. Given values are once, few, many or a class for expanded clones.

CASSLGGMTNTEAFF	TGCGCCAGCAGCTTGGGGGGGATGACGAACACTGAAGCTTTCTTT	NA	TRBV5-1	TRBJ1-1	NA
CASSPIAGGPVGHEQYF	TGTGCCAGCAGCCCTATAGCGGGAGGGCCTGTAGGCCACGAGCAGTACTTC	TRBD2	TRBV6-2/TRBV6-3	TRBJ2-7	NA
CSVEYQYQETQYF	TGCAGCGTTGAATACCAGTACCAAGAGACCCAGTACTTC	NA	TRBV29-1	TRBJ2-5	NA
CASSYQGARNQPQHF	TGTGCCAGCAGCTACCAGGGGGCGCGGAATCAGCCCCAGCATTTT	TRBD1	TRBV5-4	TRBJ1-5	NA
CASSQSEINTEAFF	TGTGCCAGCTCACAGTCGGAAATAAACACTGAAGCTTTCTTT	NA	TRBV18	TRBJ1-1	NA
CASSSPSGGAYNEQFF	TGTGCCAGCAGCTCACCTAGCGGGGGGGCCTACAATGAGCAGTTCTTC	TRBD2	TRBV7-8	TRBJ2-1	NA
CASSALRSPYNEQFF	TGTGCCAGCAGCGCCCTCCGTTCCCCCTACAATGAGCAGTTCTTC	NA	TRBV7-2	TRBJ2-1	NA
CSVSRAGDTEAFF	TGCAGCGTTTCTCGCGCGGGTGACACTGAAGCTTTCTTT	NA	TRBV29-1	TRBJ1-1	NA
CSVRGQGDSPLHF	TGCAGCGTCCGAGGACAGGGGGATTCACCCCTCCACTTT	TRBD1	TRBV29-1	TRBJ1-6	NA
CASSLGLAGHNEQFF	TGTGCCAGCAGCTTGGGCCTAGCGGGCCACAATGAGCAGTTCTTC	TRBD2	TRBV5-5	TRBJ2-1	NA
CASSFRGWSNTEAFF	TGTGCCAGCAGTTTCAGGGGATGGTCGAACACTGAAGCTTTCTTT	NA	TRBV27	TRBJ1-1	NA
CASSVYPGELFF	TGTGCCAGCAGCGTATATCCCGGGGAGCTGTTTTTT	NA	TRBV9	TRBJ2-2	NA
CARKDRGNTEAFF	TGTGCCAGGAAGGACAGGGGAAACACTGAAGCTTTCTTT	TRBD1	TRBV2	TRBJ1-1	NA
CASSYSIVSGYTF	TGTGCCAGCAGTTACTCGATCGTTTCTGGCTACACCTTC	NA	TRBV6-5	TRBJ1-2	NA
CASSPDHNEQFF	TGTGCCAGCAGTCCCGACCACAATGAGCAGTTCTTC	NA	TRBV6-5	TRBJ2-1	few
CASSPQQGYSNQPQHF	TGTGCCAGTAGTCCCCAACAGGGATATAGCAATCAGCCCCAGCATTTT	NA	TRBV19	TRBJ1-5	once